Listed below are T cell receptor beta chains from one sample, sequenced in a study of blood T cell repertoires in COVID-19. TCRdb's table, derived via immunoSEQ multiplex PCR, lists solely in-frame clones and lacks some. This sample has fewer than 95,000 clones, with roughly 78% found just once. Source material: peripheral blood. Every receptor here comes from a woman at least 80 years old with acute or convalescent COVID-19. CDR3s include the opening cysteine and the closing phenylalanine or tryptophan.

>TRBJ2-2|TRBV5-4
CASSLRGGELFF
>TRBJ1-1|TRBV30
CAWKMGGNTEAFF
>TRBJ2-1|TRBV14
CASSQTGGQFF
>TRBJ2-3|TRBV7-2
CASSWAMVAGTDTQYF
>TRBJ1-1|TRBV5-1
CASKLTGGTEAFF
>TRBJ1-2|TRBV9
CASSSGTGAVEYGYTF
>TRBJ1-2|TRBV30
CAFLGRNYGYTF
>TRBJ1-1|TRBV9
CASSVGPGTEAFF
>TRBJ1-2|TRBV18
CASSEGNYGYTF
>TRBJ1-2|TRBV9
CASSSYYGYTF
>TRBJ2-3|TRBV29-1
CSVVPRTGTDTQYF
>TRBJ1-2|TRBV28
CASSPHGGADYGYTF
>TRBJ1-2|TRBV2
CASKDYRSYGYTF
>TRBJ2-7|TRBV9
CASSVGGGPSSYEQYF